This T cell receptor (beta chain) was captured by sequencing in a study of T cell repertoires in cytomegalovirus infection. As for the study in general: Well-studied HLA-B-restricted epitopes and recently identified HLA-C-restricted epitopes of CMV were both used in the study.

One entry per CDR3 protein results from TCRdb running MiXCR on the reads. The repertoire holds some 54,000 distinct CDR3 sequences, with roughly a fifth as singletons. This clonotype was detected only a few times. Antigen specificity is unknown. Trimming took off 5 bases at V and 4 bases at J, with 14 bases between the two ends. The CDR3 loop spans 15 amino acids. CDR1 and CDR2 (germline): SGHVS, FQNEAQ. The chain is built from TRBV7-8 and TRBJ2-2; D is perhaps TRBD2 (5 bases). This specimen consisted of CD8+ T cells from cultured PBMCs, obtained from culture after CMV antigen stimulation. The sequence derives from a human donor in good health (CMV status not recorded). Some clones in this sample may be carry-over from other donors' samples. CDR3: CASSPLSTSTGELFF. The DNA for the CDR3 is TGTGCCAGCAGCCCCTTGAGTACTAGCACCGGGGAGCTGTTTTTT.